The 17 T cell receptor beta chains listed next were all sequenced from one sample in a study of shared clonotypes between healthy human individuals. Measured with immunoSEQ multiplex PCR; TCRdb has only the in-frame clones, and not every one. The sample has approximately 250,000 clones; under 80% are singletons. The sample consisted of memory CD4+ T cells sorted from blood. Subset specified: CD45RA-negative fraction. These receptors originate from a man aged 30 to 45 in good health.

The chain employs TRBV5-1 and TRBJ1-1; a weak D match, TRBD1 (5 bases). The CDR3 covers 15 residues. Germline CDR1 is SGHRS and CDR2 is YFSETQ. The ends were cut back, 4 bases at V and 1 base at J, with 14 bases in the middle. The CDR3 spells CASSPAGGGNTEAFF. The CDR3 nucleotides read TGCGCCAGCAGCCCAGCGGGGGGAGGGAACACTGAAGCTTTCTTT.

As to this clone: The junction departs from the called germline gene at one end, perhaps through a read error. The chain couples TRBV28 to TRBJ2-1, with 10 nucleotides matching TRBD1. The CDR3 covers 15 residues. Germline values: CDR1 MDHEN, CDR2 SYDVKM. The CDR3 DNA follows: TGTGCCACCAGTATAGCCGGGACAGGGGTCGATGAGCAGTTCTTC. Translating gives CATSIAGTGVDEQFF.

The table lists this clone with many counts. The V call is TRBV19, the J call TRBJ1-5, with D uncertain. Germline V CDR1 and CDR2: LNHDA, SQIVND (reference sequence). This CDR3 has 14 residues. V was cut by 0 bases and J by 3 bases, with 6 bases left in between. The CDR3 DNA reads TGTGCCAGTAGTATAGACGGGTCCAATCAGCCCCAGCATTTT. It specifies CASSIDGSNQPQHF.

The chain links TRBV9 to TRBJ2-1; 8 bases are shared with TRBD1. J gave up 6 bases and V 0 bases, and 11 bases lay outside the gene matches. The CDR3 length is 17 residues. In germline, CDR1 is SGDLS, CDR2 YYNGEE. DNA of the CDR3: TGTGCCAGCAGCGTAGGGACAGGGCCGTTTAAACTCAATGAGCAGTTCTTC. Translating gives CASSVGTGPFKLNEQFF.

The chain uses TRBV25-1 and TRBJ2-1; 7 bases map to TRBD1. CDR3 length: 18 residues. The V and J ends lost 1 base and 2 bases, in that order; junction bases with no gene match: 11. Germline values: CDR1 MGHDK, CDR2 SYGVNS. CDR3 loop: CASSESSPGTVTYNEQFF. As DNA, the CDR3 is TGTGCCAGCAGTGAATCCTCACCCGGGACAGTCACCTACAATGAGCAGTTCTTC.

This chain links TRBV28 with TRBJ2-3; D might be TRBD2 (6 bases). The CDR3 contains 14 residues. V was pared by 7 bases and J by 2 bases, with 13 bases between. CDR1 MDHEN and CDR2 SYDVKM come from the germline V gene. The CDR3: CASTRLAYTDTQYF. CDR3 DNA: TGTGCCAGCACCCGCCTAGCGTACACAGATACGCAGTATTTT. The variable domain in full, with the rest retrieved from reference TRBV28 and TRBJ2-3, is DVKVTQSSRYLVKRTGEKVFLECVQDMDHENMFWYRQDPGLGLRLIYFSYDVKMKEKGDIPEGYSVSREKKERFSLILESASTNQTSMYLCASTRLAYTDTQYFGPGTRLTVL.

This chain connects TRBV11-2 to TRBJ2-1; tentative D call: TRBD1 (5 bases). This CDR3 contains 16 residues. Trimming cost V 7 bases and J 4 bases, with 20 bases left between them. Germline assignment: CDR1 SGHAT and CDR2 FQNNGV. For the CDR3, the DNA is TGTGCCAGCACCACGGAACCCAGGGCGGTATACAATGAGCAGTTCTTC. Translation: CASTTEPRAVYNEQFF. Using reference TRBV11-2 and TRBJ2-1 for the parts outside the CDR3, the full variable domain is EAGVAQSPRYKIIEKRQSVAFWCNPISGHATLYWYQQILGQGPKLLIQFQNNGVVDDSQLPKDRFSAERLKGVDSTLKIQPAKLEDSAVYLCASTTEPRAVYNEQFFGPGTRLTVL.

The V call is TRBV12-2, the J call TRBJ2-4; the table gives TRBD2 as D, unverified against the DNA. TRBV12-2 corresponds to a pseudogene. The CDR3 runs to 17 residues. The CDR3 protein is CASRLSGGALGKNIQYF. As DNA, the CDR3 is TGTGCAAGTCGCTTAAGTGGGGGGGCGCTCGGCAAAAACATTCAGTACTTC.

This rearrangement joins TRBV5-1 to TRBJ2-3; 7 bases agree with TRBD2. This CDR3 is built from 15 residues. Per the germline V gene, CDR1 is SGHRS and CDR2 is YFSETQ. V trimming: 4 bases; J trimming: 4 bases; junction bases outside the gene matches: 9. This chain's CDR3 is CASSPSGTRADTQYF. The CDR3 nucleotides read TGCGCCAGCAGCCCAAGCGGGACGAGGGCAGATACGCAGTATTTT.

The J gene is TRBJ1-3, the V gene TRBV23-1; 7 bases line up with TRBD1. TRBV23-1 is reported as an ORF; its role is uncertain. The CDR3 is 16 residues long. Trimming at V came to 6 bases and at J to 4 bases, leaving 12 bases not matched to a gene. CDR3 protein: CASSFITGTEGNTIYF. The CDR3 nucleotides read TGCGCCAGCAGCTTTATAACCGGGACAGAAGGAAACACCATATATTTT.

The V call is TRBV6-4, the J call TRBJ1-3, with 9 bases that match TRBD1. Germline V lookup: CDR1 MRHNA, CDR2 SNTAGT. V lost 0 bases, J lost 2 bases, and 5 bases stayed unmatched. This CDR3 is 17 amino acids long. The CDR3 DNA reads TGTGCCAGCAGTGACTCGCAACAGGGGGCGCCTGGAAACACCATATATTTT. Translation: CASSDSQQGAPGNTIYF.

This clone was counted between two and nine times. The CDR3 DNA sequence: TGTGCCAGCAGCCCACTAGCGGGAGATCTCTCCTACAATGAGCAGTTCTTC. Translating gives CASSPLAGDLSYNEQFF. The chain is built from TRBV7-3 and TRBJ2-1, with 11 positions matching TRBD2. Germline V gene data show CDR1 as SGHTA and CDR2 as FQGTGA. Losses at the gene ends were 5 bases for V and 0 bases for J; bases not matched to a gene: 6. The CDR3 runs 17 residues.

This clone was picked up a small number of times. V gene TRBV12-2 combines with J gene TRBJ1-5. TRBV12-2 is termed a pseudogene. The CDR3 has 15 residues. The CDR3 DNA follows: TGTGCAAGTCGCTTATTTCGGAATAGCAATCAGCCCCAGCATTTT. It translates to CASRLFRNSNQPQHF.

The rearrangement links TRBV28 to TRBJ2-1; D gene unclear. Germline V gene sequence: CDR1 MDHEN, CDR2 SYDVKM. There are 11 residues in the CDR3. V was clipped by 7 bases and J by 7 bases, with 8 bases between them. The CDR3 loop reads CASTRLNEQFF. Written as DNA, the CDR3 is TGTGCCAGCACGCGACTGAATGAGCAGTTCTTC.

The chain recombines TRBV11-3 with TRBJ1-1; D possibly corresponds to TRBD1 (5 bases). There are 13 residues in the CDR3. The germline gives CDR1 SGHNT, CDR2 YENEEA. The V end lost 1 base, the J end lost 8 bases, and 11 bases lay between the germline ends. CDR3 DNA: TGTGCCAGCAGCTTAGGAGGGGCGCGGGAAGCTTTCTTT. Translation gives CASSLGGAREAFF.

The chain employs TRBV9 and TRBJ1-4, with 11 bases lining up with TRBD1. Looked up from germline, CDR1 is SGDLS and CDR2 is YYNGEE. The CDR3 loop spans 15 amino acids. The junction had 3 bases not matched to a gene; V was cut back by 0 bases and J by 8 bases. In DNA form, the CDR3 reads TGTGCCAGCAGCGTAGGGACAGGGGGCAAAGAAAAACTGTTTTTT. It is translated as CASSVGTGGKEKLFF.

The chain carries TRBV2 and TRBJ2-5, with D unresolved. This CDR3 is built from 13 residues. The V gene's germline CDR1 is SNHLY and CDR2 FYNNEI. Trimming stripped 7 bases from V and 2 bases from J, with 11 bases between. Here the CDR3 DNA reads TGTGCCAGCACCCGGCAGTGGCAAGAGACCCAGTACTTC. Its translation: CASTRQWQETQYF.